Listed below are T cell receptor beta chains from one sample, sequenced in a study of pediatric ulcerative colitis. Method: immunoSEQ multiplex PCR; TCRdb's copy keeps in-frame clones and lacks some. The data show fewer than 45,000 clones, 70% to 90% seen once. The material sequenced was blood. The receptors derive from a girl between 5 and 17 years old with moderate ulcerative colitis. Each CDR3 is given with its conserved first and last residue. Fields, in order: J gene, CDR3 length, D gene, clone size, V gene, CDR3 protein, CDR3 DNA. D genes are given only for firm matches. Clone size is stated in some rows and not others, as once, few, many or a class when expanded.

>TRBJ1-2|17|TRBD1|-|TRBV27
CASSYIGTGTVGYGYTF
TGTGCCAGCAGTTATATCGGGACAGGGACCGTAGGATATGGCTACACCTTC
>TRBJ1-6|14|-|once|TRBV7-9
CASSLEALLSPLHF
TGTGCCAGCAGCTTAGAGGCTCTACTTTCACCCCTCCACTTT
>TRBJ1-5|12|-|-|TRBV15
CATSPGLPPQHF
TGTGCCACCAGCCCCGGGCTTCCGCCCCAGCATTTT
>TRBJ2-7|14|-|-|TRBV15
CATSGGLKTYEQYF
TGTGCCACCAGCGGGGGCCTCAAAACCTACGAGCAGTACTTC
>TRBJ2-7|15|-|-|TRBV6-1
CASSVGGGRYYEQYF
TGTGCCAGCAGTGTGGGGGGTGGCCGATACTACGAGCAGTACTTC
>TRBJ2-3|14|TRBD2|-|TRBV7-6
CASSFDGLADTQYF
TGTGCCAGCAGCTTCGACGGACTAGCAGATACGCAGTATTTT
>TRBJ2-7|14|-|-|TRBV19
CASSIAGRTYEQYF
TGTGCCAGTAGTATAGCAGGGCGGACTTACGAGCAGTACTTC
>TRBJ1-1|15|TRBD1|-|TRBV4-2
CASSHQQGVDTEAFF
TGTGCCAGCAGCCACCAACAGGGGGTGGACACTGAAGCTTTCTTT
>TRBJ2-6|16|-|-|TRBV4-1
CASSQVQLSGANVLTF
TGCGCCAGCAGCCAAGTTCAGCTTTCTGGGGCCAACGTCCTGACTTTC
>TRBJ1-1|12|-|-|TRBV28
CASSWGPSEAFF
TGTGCCAGCAGTTGGGGCCCCTCTGAAGCTTTCTTT
>TRBJ1-1|14|TRBD1|-|TRBV5-4
CASSSGTGGVEAFF
TGTGCCAGCAGTTCCGGGACAGGGGGGGTTGAAGCTTTCTTT
>TRBJ1-2|15|TRBD1|-|TRBV2
CASSEYRGGVGGYTF
TGTGCCAGCAGTGAATACAGGGGCGGTGTGGGCGGCTACACCTTC
>TRBJ2-7|15|TRBD2|few|TRBV27
CASSVRGAGLYEQYF
TGTGCCAGCAGTGTTAGGGGAGCGGGACTCTACGAGCAGTACTTC
>TRBJ2-6|16|TRBD1|-|TRBV6-6
CASSYKGGGGANVLTF
TGTGCCAGCAGTTATAAAGGGGGCGGTGGGGCCAACGTCCTGACTTTC
>TRBJ1-1|12|-|-|TRBV29-1
CSVEDPYTEAFF
TGCAGCGTTGAAGACCCTTACACTGAAGCTTTCTTT
>TRBJ2-7|13|-|-|TRBV6-7
CASRIGEGSEQYF
TGTGCCAGCAGAATAGGTGAGGGGAGCGAGCAGTACTTC
>TRBJ1-2|14|-|-|TRBV4-1
CASSPGLHNYGYTF
TGCGCCAGCAGCCCGGGACTTCATAACTATGGCTACACCTTC
>TRBJ2-7|15|-|-|TRBV27
CASSLSGQGPYEQYF
TGTGCCAGCAGTTTATCGGGCCAGGGTCCCTACGAGCAGTACTTC
>TRBJ1-1|14|-|-|TRBV13
CASSLRGRGTEAFF
TGTGCCAGCAGCTTACGAGGGCGCGGCACTGAAGCTTTCTTT
>TRBJ2-1|14|-|-|TRBV19
CASNTSPLINEQFF
TGTGCCAGTAACACTAGTCCCCTTATAAATGAGCAGTTCTTC
>TRBJ2-7|16|TRBD2|-|TRBV5-4
CASSSRTSGGAYEQYF
TGTGCCAGCAGCTCGAGGACTAGCGGGGGAGCCTACGAGCAGTACTTC
>TRBJ2-6|14|-|-|TRBV4-3
CASSQRPGGNVLTF
TGCGCCAGCAGCCAACGGCCAGGCGGCAACGTCCTGACTTTC
>TRBJ1-5|13|-|-|TRBV27
CASSTRVAQPQHF
TGTGCCAGCAGTACCAGGGTGGCTCAGCCCCAGCATTTT
>TRBJ2-3|14|TRBD2|-|TRBV5-1
CASSTETSGGTKYF
TGCGCCAGCAGCACCGAGACTAGCGGGGGTACGAAGTATTTT
>TRBJ2-1|13|-|-|TRBV29-1
CSVPSSVGNEQFF
TGCAGCGTTCCCTCTAGCGTCGGCAATGAGCAGTTCTTC
>TRBJ2-7|12|-|-|TRBV19
CASMGATYEQYF
TGTGCCAGTATGGGGGCGACCTACGAGCAGTACTTC
>TRBJ2-7|13|-|-|TRBV5-4
CASSRDPGYEQYF
TGTGCCAGCAGTCGGGACCCGGGATACGAGCAGTACTTC
>TRBJ2-2|15|-|once|TRBV5-4
CASSLAGTNTGELFF
TGTGCCAGCAGCTTGGCCGGGACGAACACCGGGGAGCTGTTTTTT
>TRBJ1-1|14|TRBD1|once|TRBV6-5
CASSPGTGYTEAFF
TGTGCCAGCAGTCCCGGGACAGGATACACTGAAGCTTTCTTT
>TRBJ1-4|15|-|-|TRBV5-1
CASSLGGSTNEKLFF
TGCGCCAGCAGCTTGGGAGGCTCAACTAATGAAAAACTGTTTTTT
>TRBJ2-7|11|-|-|TRBV30
CAWSSTYEQYF
TGTGCCTGGAGTAGTACCTACGAGCAGTACTTC
>TRBJ2-7|16|TRBD2|-|TRBV11-1
CASSLAGTIASYEQYF
TGTGCCAGCAGCCTAGCCGGGACTATCGCATCCTACGAGCAGTACTTC
>TRBJ2-5|14|TRBD1|few|TRBV7-2
CASSPGTGYETQYF
TGTGCCAGCAGCCCCGGGACAGGGTATGAGACCCAGTACTTC